These 21 T cell receptor beta chains originate from one sample sequenced in a study of spatial heterogeneity in lung cancer. The study's findings and limits: In tumors, expanded intratumoral alpha and beta TCR counts tracked mutation counts.

Documented time point: sample taken at primary tumor resection. No cognate antigen is known for these TCRs. From the 5' RACE reads, TCRdb called clonotypes with MiXCR, one entry per CDR3 protein. This table has roughly 10,000 distinct CDR3 sequences, around 8% appearing once. The specimen comprised lung tumor tissue, sampled at surgery. These receptors were collected from a female donor with early-stage non-small cell lung cancer.

This clonotype was seen a handful of times. A library prepared for alpha chains yielded this beta chain as an off-target read; its size is of little meaning. The J gene is TRBJ1-1, the V gene TRBV6-6, with D perhaps matching TRBD1 (5 bases). The CDR3 has 14 residues. In germline, CDR1 is MNHNY, CDR2 SVGAGI (reference sequence). V dropped 0 bases and J dropped 9 bases, with 14 bases sitting between them. CDR3 sequence reads: CASSYSTDPPQAFF. CDR3 DNA: TGTGCCAGCAGTTACTCGACAGACCCCCCCCAAGCTTTCTTT.

In its sample, this clonotype was seen many times. The library was built for alpha chains, so this beta chain is an off-target read and its size means little. The rearrangement uses TRBV3-1 and TRBJ2-1; 11 bases map to TRBD1. CDR1 is LGHDT, CDR2 YNNKEL, per germline (reference sequence). With V trimmed by 5 bases and J by 6 bases, 9 bases remained unmatched. The CDR3 loop spans 16 amino acids. CDR3 DNA: TGTGCCAGCAGCAAAAAATCCGGGACAGGGGGCAATGAGCAGTTCTTC. It translates to CASSKKSGTGGNEQFF.

This clonotype was counted at least ten times. This beta chain slipped into a library made for alpha chains as a stray read, so its size is not meaningful. CDR3 sequence: CASSQGGATGELFF. The CDR3 DNA reads as TGTGCCAGCAGCCAAGGAGGCGCGACCGGGGAGCTGTTTTTT. The genes are TRBV3-1 and TRBJ2-2; D gene ambiguous. The CDR3 length is 14 residues. Germline CDR1 LGHDT, CDR2 YNNKEL (reference sequence). V lost 1 base to trimming and J lost 5 bases, with 8 bases between them.

Remarks on this clonotype: Found in a library prepared for alpha chains, this beta chain is an off-target read, and its abundance has little meaning. The chain is built from TRBV6-1 and TRBJ2-3; maybe TRBD1 (5 bases). This CDR3 spans 15 amino acids. Trimming shortened V by 1 base and J by 1 base, and 9 bases separated the two germline ends. CDR1 is MNHNS, CDR2 SASEGT, per germline. For the CDR3, the DNA is TGTGCCAGCAGTGAAGAACAGGTTCGCACAGATACGCAGTATTTT. It specifies CASSEEQVRTDTQYF.

This clonotype has at least ten counts. The size of this beta chain means little, since it is a stray read in a library made for alpha chains. The chain recombines TRBV7-2 with TRBJ2-7, with 7 bases matching TRBD2. The CDR3 loop spans 13 amino acids. The V gene's germline CDR1 is SGHTA and CDR2 FQGNSA. The J segment lost 3 bases and the V segment lost 7 bases, leaving 6 bases of the junction unmatched. This CDR3 is CASTIAGGYEQYF. CDR3 sequence (DNA): TGTGCCAGCACCATAGCGGGCGGCTACGAGCAGTACTTC.

This clonotype came up many times. Because the library targeted alpha chains, this beta chain is an off-target read whose size means little. This rearrangement joins TRBV12-3 or TRBV12-4 to TRBJ1-1; TRBD1 aligns across 10 bases. The length of the CDR3 is 14 residues. The J segment lost 4 bases and the V segment lost 4 bases, leaving 3 bases of the junction unmatched. CDR3 amino acids: CASSSTGGGTEAFF. The CDR3 nucleotides read TGTGCCAGCAGTTCGACAGGGGGCGGCACTGAAGCTTTCTTT.

This clonotype is labeled medium-sized. The library was built for alpha chains, so this beta chain is an off-target read and its size means little. The chain recombines TRBV12-3 or TRBV12-4 with TRBJ2-5; 10 bases are shared with TRBD2. The CDR3 sequence is 16 residues long. V was clipped by 6 bases and J by 4 bases; unmatched bases: 11. The chain's CDR3 is CASSPGVAGGGETQYF. The CDR3 coding sequence is TGTGCCAGCAGCCCCGGTGTAGCGGGGGGTGGAGAGACCCAGTACTTC.

Ten or more counts support this clonotype. Since the library was made to target alpha chains, this beta chain is a stray read and its abundance is not meaningful. The V and J genes are TRBV12-3 or TRBV12-4 and TRBJ1-6; no firm D call. This CDR3 spans 17 amino acids. V was shortened by 4 bases and J by 9 bases, with 22 bases between the two germline ends. The chain's CDR3 is CASSSEEGVGWISPLHF. The CDR3 DNA reads as TGTGCCAGCAGTTCCGAGGAGGGCGTAGGTTGGATTTCACCCCTCCACTTT.

In this sample, this clonotype turned up many times. The size of this beta chain means little, since it is a stray read in a library made for alpha chains. The genes are TRBV15 and TRBJ1-1; weak D call: TRBD1 (5 bases). The CDR3 extends over 15 amino acids. Germline V gene lookup returns CDR1 LNHNV and CDR2 YYDKDF (reference sequence). Trimming took off 4 bases at V and 1 base at J, with 13 bases between the two ends. CDR3 nucleotide sequence: TGTGCCACCAGCAAGGACGGACAAGGGAACACTGAAGCTTTCTTT. Its translation is CATSKDGQGNTEAFF.

Points on this clonotype: A much larger clone is a single base away; this may be a read error. This beta chain slipped into a library made for alpha chains as a stray read, so its size is not meaningful. The chain's CDR3 is CARSPGGAENIQYF. The CDR3 DNA reads TGTGCCAGAAGCCCCGGGGGGGCCGAAAACATTCAGTACTTC. The rearrangement links TRBV3-1 to TRBJ2-4; 8 positions match TRBD2. The length of the CDR3 is 14 residues. The germline V gene encodes CDR1 LGHDT and CDR2 YNNKEL (reference sequence).

Comment on this clonotype: This beta chain is off target for a library built for alpha chains, so its abundance means little. The chain couples TRBV6-6 to TRBJ1-6; 7 positions agree with TRBD1. The germline gives CDR1 MNHNY, CDR2 SVGAGI (reference sequence). Trimming took 5 bases from V and 7 from J; bases not matched to a gene: 8. CDR3 length: 15 residues. Written as DNA, the CDR3 is TGTGCCAGCAGTCCACCACAGGGGATAAATTCACCCCTCCACTTT. Residues: CASSPPQGINSPLHF.

In this sample, this clonotype turned up many times. This beta chain turned up in a library designed for alpha chains; as an off-target read, its abundance says little. The rearrangement links TRBV5-1 to TRBJ2-2, with 8 positions matching TRBD1. The length of the CDR3 is 15 residues. Germline V gives CDR1 SGHRS, CDR2 YFSETQ. V lost 0 bases and J lost 4; bases outside the gene matches: 2. This CDR3 reads CASSLGQGSTGELFF. The CDR3 coding sequence is TGCGCCAGCAGCTTGGGACAGGGGAGCACCGGGGAGCTGTTTTTT.

This clonotype was seen many times. With the library built for alpha chains, this beta chain is off target and its frequency is not meaningful. The chain employs TRBV29-1 and TRBJ2-7, with D tentatively TRBD1 (6 bases). CDR3 length equals 15 residues. In germline, CDR1 is SQVTM, CDR2 ANQGSEA. The V gene lost 3 bases and the J gene lost 3 bases, with 18 bases spanning the gap. CDR3 nucleotide sequence: TGCAGCGTTGATGGGGGCACCAACAGCCTCTACGAGCAGTACTTC. Translation: CSVDGGTNSLYEQYF.

By proportion, this clonotype is medium-sized. For a library built for alpha chains, this beta chain is a stray read; little rests on its size. The chain uses TRBV2 and TRBJ1-2; 8 bases match TRBD1. J gave up 0 bases and V 6 bases, and 3 bases lay outside the gene matches. Per germline, CDR1 SNHLY and CDR2 FYNNEI. The CDR3 consists of 14 residues. The CDR3 is CASRGQASNYGYTF. The CDR3, as DNA: TGTGCCAGCAGGGGACAGGCTTCTAACTATGGCTACACCTTC.

This clonotype was detected many times. A library prepared for alpha chains yielded this beta chain as an off-target read; its size is of little meaning. The chain recombines TRBV7-2 with TRBJ1-2; D gene uncertain. The CDR3 has 14 residues. Germline V gives CDR1 SGHTA, CDR2 FQGNSA. The V gene lost 2 bases and the J gene lost 7 bases, with 14 bases spanning the gap. The CDR3: CASSLSEQAFGYTF. The CDR3, as DNA: TGTGCCAGCAGCTTAAGTGAGCAGGCCTTTGGCTACACCTTC. The complete variable domain, with remaining parts taken from reference TRBV7-2 and TRBJ1-2, reads GAGVSQSPSNKVTEKGKDVELRCDPISGHTALYWYRQSLGQGLEFLIYFQGNSAPDKSGLPSDRFSAERTGGSVSTLTIQRTQQEDSAVYLCASSLSEQAFGYTFGSGTRLTVV.

Note on this clonotype: A read error may explain this, as a much larger clone is one base away. Since the library was made to target alpha chains, this beta chain is a stray read and its abundance is not meaningful. J is TRBJ2-7 and V is TRBV3-1; no clear D. Trimming pared 4 bases from V and 2 bases from J, leaving 12 bases between. Germline V CDR1 and CDR2: LGHDT, YNNKEL (reference sequence). The CDR3 contains 14 residues. DNA for the CDR3: TGTGCCAGCAGCCCTTTAGGTACCGCCTACGAGCAGTACTTC. It yields the protein CASSPLGTAYEQYF.

This clonotype was seen at least ten times. Little can be read into the size of this beta chain, an off-target read in a library designed for alpha chains. The V call is TRBV6-6, the J call TRBJ2-7; D tentatively reads TRBD1 or TRBD2 (5 bases each). CDR1 and CDR2 from the germline V gene are MNHNY and SVGAGI (reference sequence). Trimming removed 5 bases from V and 5 bases from J, with 16 bases in between. The length of the CDR3 is 14 residues. CDR3 DNA: TGTGCCAGCAGTACGGGACCAAGGTCAGACGAGCAGTACTTC. It codes for CASSTGPRSDEQYF.

This clonotype was seen at least ten times. This beta chain appears as a stray read in a library generated for alpha chains; its size is not informative. This chain links TRBV6-6 with TRBJ2-7; 8 nucleotides agree with TRBD1. CDR3 length equals 15 residues. With 0 bases clipped from V and 4 bases from J, the junction kept 5 bases outside the gene matches. Germline V gene data show CDR1 as MNHNY and CDR2 as SVGAGI (reference sequence). CDR3 DNA sequence: TGTGCCAGCAGTTACTCGACCCAGGGGGCATACGAGCAGTACTTC. Its protein product is CASSYSTQGAYEQYF.

This clonotype was counted many times. This beta chain came through as a stray read in a library set up for alpha chains, and its size says little. The chain recombines TRBV21-1 with TRBJ1-4. TRBV21-1 is described as a pseudogene. This CDR3 contains 15 residues. CDR3 sequence: CASSIPGRANEKLFF. CDR3 nucleotide sequence: TGTGCCAGCAGCATTCCAGGGAGAGCCAATGAAAAACTGTTTTTT.

This clonotype occurred many times. This beta chain is off target for a library built for alpha chains, so its abundance means little. This chain connects TRBV25-1 to TRBJ1-1, with D maybe TRBD1 (5 bases). The CDR3 is 14 residues long. Germline loops: CDR1 MGHDK, CDR2 SYGVNS. Trimming left V 2 bases short and J 1 base short, with 8 bases between. CDR3 sequence reads: CASSEVGENTEAFF. The CDR3 coding sequence is TGTGCCAGCAGTGAAGTGGGGGAGAACACTGAAGCTTTCTTT.

This clonotype is medium-sized by share. Found in a library prepared for alpha chains, this beta chain is an off-target read, and its abundance has little meaning. The J gene is TRBJ2-7, the V gene TRBV28; tentative D call: TRBD1 (6 bases). The CDR3 runs 16 residues. Germline lookup yields CDR1 MDHEN and CDR2 SYDVKM. V was cut by 3 bases and J by 0 bases, with 15 bases left in between. CDR3 sequence reads: CASSFSGQTGSYEQYF. The DNA for the CDR3 is TGTGCCAGCAGTTTCTCGGGTCAGACAGGCTCCTACGAGCAGTACTTC.